This entry lists 10 T cell receptor beta chains sequenced from one sample in a study of shared clonotypes between healthy human individuals. Clones were read by immunoSEQ multiplex PCR, and TCRdb kept only the in-frame ones, dropping some. This table holds roughly 2.1 million clones, about 93% found once. Naive CD8 isolation took CD45RO-negative cells positively selected for CCR7 and excluded terminally differentiated effector memory CD45RA+ cells. The material sequenced was naive CD8+ T cells from PBMCs. Every receptor here comes from a man aged 18 to 30 in good health. Some clones in this sample may be carry-over from other donors' samples.

This chain connects TRBV9 to TRBJ2-3; D ambiguous. The CDR3 runs 17 residues. The V end lost 2 bases, the J end lost 0 bases, and 16 bases lay between the germline ends. Per the germline V gene, CDR1 is SGDLS and CDR2 is YYNGEE. The DNA of the CDR3 is TGTGCCAGCAGCGTGGGCGCGGCTCCTCCGAGCACAGATACGCAGTATTTT. It specifies CASSVGAAPPSTDTQYF.

The rearrangement links TRBV14 to TRBJ1-1; D is uncertain. There are 14 residues in the CDR3. V lost 1 base and J lost 11, with 17 bases in between. Germline CDR1 SGHDN, CDR2 FVKESK. In DNA, the CDR3 is TGTGCCAGCAGCCAAGGCCCCGGACTGGAGATGGCTTTCTTT. This codes for CASSQGPGLEMAFF.

The CDR3 is CASSEETSGPYTDTQYF. Here the CDR3 DNA reads TGTGCCAGCAGCGAAGAAACTAGCGGGCCTTACACAGATACGCAGTATTTT. The V call is TRBV9, the J call TRBJ2-3; 9 nucleotides align to TRBD2. Per the germline V gene, CDR1 is SGDLS and CDR2 is YYNGEE. J lost 2 bases, V lost 3 bases, and 10 bases had no gene match. This CDR3 has 17 residues.

The chain recombines TRBV7-2 with TRBJ2-5; D not resolved. This CDR3 region has 15 residues. Germline CDR1 is SGHTA and CDR2 is FQGNSA. V shed 1 base and J shed 4 bases, with 13 bases lying between them. The DNA for the CDR3 is TGTGCCAGCAGCTTAGGAGTTTCGCGGAGAGAGACCCAGTACTTC. Protein: CASSLGVSRRETQYF.

The chain joins TRBV27 to TRBJ2-1; 11 positions agree with TRBD2. CDR1 MNHEY and CDR2 SMNVEV come from the germline V gene (reference sequence). J lost 3 bases, V lost 4 bases, and 14 bases had no gene match. The CDR3 has 19 residues. As DNA, the CDR3 is TGTGCCAGCAGTTCCCGACTAGCGGGAAACTCCGATTACTACAATGAGCAGTTCTTC. It translates to CASSSRLAGNSDYYNEQFF.

This chain links TRBV29-1 with TRBJ2-5; TRBD1 aligns across 7 bases. Gene TRBJ2-7 matches the end of the DNA better, so the J call may be wrong. Germline V gene sequence: CDR1 SQVTM, CDR2 ANQGSEA. The CDR3 length is 13 residues. The CDR3 protein is CSVRTGASYEQYF. CDR3 nucleotides: TGCAGCGTCCGAACAGGGGCCTCCTACGAGCAGTACTTC.

This clone was recorded only once. At the DNA level, this CDR3 is encoded by other sequences in the same sample as well. The chain links TRBV28 to TRBJ2-7; 10 nucleotides agree with TRBD2. CDR1 and CDR2 from the germline V gene are MDHEN and SYDVKM. The V segment lost 5 bases and the J segment 5 bases; nucleotides outside the gene matches: 6. The CDR3 totals 14 residues. CDR3 in DNA: TGTGCCAGCAGTCCCGGGCTAGCGGGAGACGAGCAGTACTTC. Encoded protein: CASSPGLAGDEQYF.

This clone was detected only once. The V gene is TRBV6-1, the J gene TRBJ2-1, with no clear D. This CDR3 region has 15 residues. Germline-derived CDR1 and CDR2 are MNHNS and SASEGT. Trimming pared 5 bases from V and 0 bases from J, leaving 11 bases between. In DNA form, the CDR3 reads TGTGCCAGCAGTTTTAGGGTAGACTCCTACAATGAGCAGTTCTTC. Protein product: CASSFRVDSYNEQFF.

The CDR3 bases are TGTGCCAGCAGAGGAGGGGGACTAGCGGGAACCGGGGAGCTGTTTTTT. It specifies CASRGGGLAGTGELFF. The chain joins TRBV2 to TRBJ2-2; 13 nucleotides match TRBD2. CDR3 length: 16 amino acids. Trimming took 6 bases from V and 5 from J; bases not matched to a gene: 6. Germline-derived CDR1 and CDR2 are SNHLY and FYNNEI.

This rearrangement joins TRBV29-1 to TRBJ1-1; 9 bases agree with TRBD1. V lost 6 bases, J lost 1 base, and 12 bases stayed unmatched. This CDR3 is 16 amino acids long. The germline V gene has CDR1 SQVTM and CDR2 ANQGSEA. This CDR3 is CSVDPGQGSWNTEAFF. In nucleotides, the CDR3 is TGCAGCGTGGATCCGGGACAGGGAAGTTGGAACACTGAAGCTTTCTTT.